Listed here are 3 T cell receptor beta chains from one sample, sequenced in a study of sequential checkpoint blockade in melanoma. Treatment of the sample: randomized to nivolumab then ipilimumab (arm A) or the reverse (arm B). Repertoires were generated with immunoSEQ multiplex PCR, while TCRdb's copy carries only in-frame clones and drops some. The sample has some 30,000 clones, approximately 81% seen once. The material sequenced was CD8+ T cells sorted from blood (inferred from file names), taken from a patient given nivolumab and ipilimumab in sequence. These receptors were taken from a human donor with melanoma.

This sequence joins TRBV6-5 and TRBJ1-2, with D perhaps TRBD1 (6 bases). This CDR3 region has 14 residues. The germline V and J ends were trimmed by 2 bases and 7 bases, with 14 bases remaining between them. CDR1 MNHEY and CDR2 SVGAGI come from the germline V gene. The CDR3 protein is CASSYGEGVGGYTF. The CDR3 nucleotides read TGTGCCAGCAGTTACGGGGAGGGGGTGGGTGGCTACACCTTC.

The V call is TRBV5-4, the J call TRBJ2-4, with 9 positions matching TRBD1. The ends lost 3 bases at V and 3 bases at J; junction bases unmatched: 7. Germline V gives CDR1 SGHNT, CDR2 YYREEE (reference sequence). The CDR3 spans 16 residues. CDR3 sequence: CASSSPQGAVKNIQYF. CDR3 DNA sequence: TGTGCCAGCAGCTCTCCACAGGGGGCGGTCAAAAACATTCAGTACTTC.

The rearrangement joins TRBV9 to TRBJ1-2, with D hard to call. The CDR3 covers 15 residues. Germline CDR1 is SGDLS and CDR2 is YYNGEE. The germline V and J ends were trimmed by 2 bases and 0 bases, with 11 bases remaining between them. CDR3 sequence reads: CASSVSQTTNYGYTF. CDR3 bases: TGTGCCAGCAGCGTCTCCCAGACAACTAACTATGGCTACACCTTC.